The source of this TCR beta chain is a study of cytomegalovirus exposure and HLA in healthy donors. On this clone: Its cognate antigen is unknown.

Study outcomes and limitations: The authors confirmed in vitro that a few CMV-associated chains were specific for CMV antigens. The classifier reportedly diagnosed cytomegalovirus status with high specificity and sensitivity.

The repertoire was sequenced with immunoSEQ multiplex PCR; TCRdb's copy has only in-frame clones and lacks some. The table has a few hundred thousand clones, roughly 91% seen once; the top ten hold approximately 3%. Germline assignment: CDR1 SGHTA and CDR2 FQGNSA. The CDR3 has 13 amino acids. Trimming removed 4 bases at V and 2 bases at J, with 9 bases between. Material: PBMCs. This TCR came from a woman under 40 in good health and CMV-seronegative. The genes are TRBV7-2 and TRBJ2-7; D unresolved. CDR3 DNA sequence: TGTGCCAGCAGCTCCCTGCTAACCTACGAGCAGTACTTC. Its translation is CASSSLLTYEQYF. The variable domain in full, with the rest retrieved from reference TRBV7-2 and TRBJ2-7, is GAGVSQSPSNKVTEKGKDVELRCDPISGHTALYWYRQSLGQGLEFLIYFQGNSAPDKSGLPSDRFSAERTGGSVSTLTIQRTQQEDSAVYLCASSSLLTYEQYFGPGTRLTVT.